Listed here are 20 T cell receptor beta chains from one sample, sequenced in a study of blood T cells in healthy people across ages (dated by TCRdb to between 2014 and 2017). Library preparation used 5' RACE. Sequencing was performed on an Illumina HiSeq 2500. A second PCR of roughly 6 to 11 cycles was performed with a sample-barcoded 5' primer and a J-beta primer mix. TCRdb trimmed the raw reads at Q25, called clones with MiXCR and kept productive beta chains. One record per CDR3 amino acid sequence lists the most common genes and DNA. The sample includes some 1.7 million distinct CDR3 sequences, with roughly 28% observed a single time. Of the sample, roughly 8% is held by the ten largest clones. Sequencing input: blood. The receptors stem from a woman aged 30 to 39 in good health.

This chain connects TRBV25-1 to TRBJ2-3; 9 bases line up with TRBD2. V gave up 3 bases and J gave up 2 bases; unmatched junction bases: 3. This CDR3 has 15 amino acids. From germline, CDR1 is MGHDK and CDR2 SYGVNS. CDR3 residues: CASSDSGGITDTQYF. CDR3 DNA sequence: TGTGCCAGCAGTGATAGCGGGGGTATCACAGATACGCAGTATTTT.

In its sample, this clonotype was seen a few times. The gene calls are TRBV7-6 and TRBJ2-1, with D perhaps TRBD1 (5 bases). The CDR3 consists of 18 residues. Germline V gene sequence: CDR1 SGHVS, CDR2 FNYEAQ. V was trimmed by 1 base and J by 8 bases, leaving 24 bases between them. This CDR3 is CASSLGGSSLRRSHEQFF. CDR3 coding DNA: TGTGCCAGCAGCTTAGGGGGCTCTAGTCTCCGGCGTAGCCATGAGCAGTTCTTC.

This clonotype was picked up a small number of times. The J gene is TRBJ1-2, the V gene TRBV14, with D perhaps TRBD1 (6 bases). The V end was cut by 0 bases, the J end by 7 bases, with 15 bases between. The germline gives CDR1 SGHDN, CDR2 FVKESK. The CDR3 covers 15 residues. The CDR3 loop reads CASSQDRGQQRGYTF. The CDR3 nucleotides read TGTGCCAGCAGCCAAGACCGGGGGCAGCAGCGTGGCTACACCTTC.

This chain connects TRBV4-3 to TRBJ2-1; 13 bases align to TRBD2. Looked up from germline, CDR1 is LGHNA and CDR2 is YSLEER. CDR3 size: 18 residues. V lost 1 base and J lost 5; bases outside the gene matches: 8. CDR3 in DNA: TGCGCCAGCAGCCAAGGCGGACTAGCGGGAGTGAAAAACAATGAGCAGTTCTTC. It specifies CASSQGGLAGVKNNEQFF.

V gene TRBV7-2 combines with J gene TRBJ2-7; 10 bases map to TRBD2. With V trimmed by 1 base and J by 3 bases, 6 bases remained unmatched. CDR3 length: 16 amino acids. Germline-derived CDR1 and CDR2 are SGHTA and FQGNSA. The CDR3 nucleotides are TGTGCCAGCAGCTTAGTAGGTAGCGGGGGGCGCTACGAGCAGTACTTC. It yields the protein CASSLVGSGGRYEQYF.

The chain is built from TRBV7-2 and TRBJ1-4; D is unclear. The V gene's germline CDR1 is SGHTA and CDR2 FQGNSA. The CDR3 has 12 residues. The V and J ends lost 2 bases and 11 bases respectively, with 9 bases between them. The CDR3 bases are TGTGCCAGCAGCTTAACCGGGTTGAAACTGTTTTTT. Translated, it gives CASSLTGLKLFF. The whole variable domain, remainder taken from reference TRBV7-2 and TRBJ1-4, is GAGVSQSPSNKVTEKGKDVELRCDPISGHTALYWYRQSLGQGLEFLIYFQGNSAPDKSGLPSDRFSAERTGGSVSTLTIQRTQQEDSAVYLCASSLTGLKLFFGSGTQLSVL.

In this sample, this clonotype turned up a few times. The CDR3 loop reads CSASGHPATNEKLFF. As DNA, the CDR3 is TGCAGTGCTAGTGGACACCCTGCAACTAATGAAAAACTGTTTTTT. The rearrangement links TRBV20-1 to TRBJ1-4; D may be TRBD1 (5 bases). The CDR3 sequence is 15 residues long. The V gene lost 3 bases and the J gene lost 0 bases, with 11 bases spanning the gap. Per the germline V gene, CDR1 is DFQATT and CDR2 is SNEGSKA (reference sequence).

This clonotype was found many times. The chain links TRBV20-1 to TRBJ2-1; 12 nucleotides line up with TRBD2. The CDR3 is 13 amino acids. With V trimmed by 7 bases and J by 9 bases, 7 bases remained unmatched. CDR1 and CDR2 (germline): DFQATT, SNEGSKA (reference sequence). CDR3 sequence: CSGKTSGSGEQFF. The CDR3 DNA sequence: TGCAGTGGTAAGACTAGCGGGAGTGGTGAGCAGTTCTTC.

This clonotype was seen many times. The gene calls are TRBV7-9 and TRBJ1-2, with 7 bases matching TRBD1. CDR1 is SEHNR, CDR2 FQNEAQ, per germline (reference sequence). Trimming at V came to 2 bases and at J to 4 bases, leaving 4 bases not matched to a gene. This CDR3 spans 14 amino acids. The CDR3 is CASSLYQGGYGYTF. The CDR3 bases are TGTGCCAGCAGCTTATACCAGGGGGGCTATGGCTACACCTTC.

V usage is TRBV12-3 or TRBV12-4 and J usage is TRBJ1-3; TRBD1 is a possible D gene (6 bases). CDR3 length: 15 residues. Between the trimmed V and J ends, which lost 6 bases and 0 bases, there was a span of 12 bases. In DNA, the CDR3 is TGTGCCAGCAGGTATACAGGGAGCTCTGGAAACACCATATATTTT. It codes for CASRYTGSSGNTIYF.

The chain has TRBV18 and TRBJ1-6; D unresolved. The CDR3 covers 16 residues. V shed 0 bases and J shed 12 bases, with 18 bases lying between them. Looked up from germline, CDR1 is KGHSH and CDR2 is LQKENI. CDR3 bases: TGTGCCAGCTCACCACCGGGATTGGGCCGGTGGGGACCCCTCCACTTT. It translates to CASSPPGLGRWGPLHF.

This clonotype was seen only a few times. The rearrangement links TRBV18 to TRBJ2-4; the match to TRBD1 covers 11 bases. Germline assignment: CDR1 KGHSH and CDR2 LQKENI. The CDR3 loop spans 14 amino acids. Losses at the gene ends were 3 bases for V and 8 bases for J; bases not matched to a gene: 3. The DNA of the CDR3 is TGTGCCAGCTCACCGGACAGGGGGCAGGACATTCAGTACTTC. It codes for CASSPDRGQDIQYF.

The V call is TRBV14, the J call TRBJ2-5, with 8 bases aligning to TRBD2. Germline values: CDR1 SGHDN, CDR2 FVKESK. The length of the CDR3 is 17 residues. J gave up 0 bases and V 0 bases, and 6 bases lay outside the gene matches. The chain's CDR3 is CASSQDPQREYQETQYF. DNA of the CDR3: TGTGCCAGCAGCCAAGACCCCCAGCGGGAGTACCAAGAGACCCAGTACTTC.

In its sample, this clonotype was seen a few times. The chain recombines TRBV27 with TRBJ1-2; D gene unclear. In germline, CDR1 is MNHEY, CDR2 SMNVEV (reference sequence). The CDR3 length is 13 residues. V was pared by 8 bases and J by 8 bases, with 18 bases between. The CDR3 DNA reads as TGTGCCAGCCGTGGTGGAAGGGATGGGGGCTACACCTTC. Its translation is CASRGGRDGGYTF.

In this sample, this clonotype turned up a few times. This chain's CDR3 is CASNSGRSEWLGTQYF. DNA of the CDR3: TGTGCCAGTAATTCGGGCCGTAGTGAGTGGCTTGGGACCCAGTACTTC. The rearrangement uses TRBV11-2 and TRBJ2-5; D is undetermined. The CDR3 loop spans 16 amino acids. Per germline, CDR1 SGHAT and CDR2 FQNNGV. The germline V and J ends were trimmed by 9 bases and 7 bases, with 27 bases remaining between them.

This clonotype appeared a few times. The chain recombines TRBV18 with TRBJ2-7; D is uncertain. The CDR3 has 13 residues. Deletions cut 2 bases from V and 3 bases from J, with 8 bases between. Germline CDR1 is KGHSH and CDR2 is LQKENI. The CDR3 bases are TGTGCCAGCTCACCAGTTTCAGGCTACGAGCAGTACTTC. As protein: CASSPVSGYEQYF.

The CDR3 region is CSAIRGGGGNTEAFF. The DNA for the CDR3 is TGCAGTGCCATCAGGGGTGGGGGGGGAAACACTGAAGCTTTCTTT. This chain uses TRBV20-1 with TRBJ1-1; D is possibly TRBD1 (6 bases). This CDR3 contains 15 residues. The germline V and J ends were trimmed by 6 bases and 2 bases, with 19 bases remaining between them. Germline loops: CDR1 DFQATT, CDR2 SNEGSKA (reference sequence).

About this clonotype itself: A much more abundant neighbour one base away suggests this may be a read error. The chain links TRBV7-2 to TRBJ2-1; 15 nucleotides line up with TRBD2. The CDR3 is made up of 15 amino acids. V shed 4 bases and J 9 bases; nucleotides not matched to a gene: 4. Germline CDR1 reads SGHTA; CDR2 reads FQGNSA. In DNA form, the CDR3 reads TGTGCCAGCAGCTCGGGACTAGCGGGGGGAACTGAGCAGTTCTTC. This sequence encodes CASSSGLAGGTEQFF.

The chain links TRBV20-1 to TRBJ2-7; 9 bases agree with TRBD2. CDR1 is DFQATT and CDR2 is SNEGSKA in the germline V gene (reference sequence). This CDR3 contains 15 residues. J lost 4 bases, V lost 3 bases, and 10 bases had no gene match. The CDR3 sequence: CSASPLAGTHYEQYF. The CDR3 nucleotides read TGCAGTGCTAGTCCTCTAGCGGGAACACATTACGAGCAGTACTTC.

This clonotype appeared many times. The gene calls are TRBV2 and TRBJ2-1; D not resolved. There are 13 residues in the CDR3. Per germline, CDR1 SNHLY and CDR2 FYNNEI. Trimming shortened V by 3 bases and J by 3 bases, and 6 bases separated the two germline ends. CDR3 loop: CASSEGGYNEQFF. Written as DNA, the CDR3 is TGTGCCAGCAGTGAGGGTGGCTACAATGAGCAGTTCTTC.